These T cell receptor beta chains were read from a single sample in a study of CD8 T cells in ankylosing spondylitis. One entry per CDR3 protein results from TCRdb running MiXCR on the 5' RACE reads. The table shows some 840,000 distinct CDR3 sequences, with approximately 10% occurring only once. Specimen: blood, either unsorted or a sorted T cell fraction (not recorded which). These receptor sequences come from a male donor with ankylosing spondylitis. CDR3s include the opening cysteine and the closing phenylalanine or tryptophan. D genes are given only for firm matches. Some rows mark clone size as missing; the rest say once, few, many or name a class of expanded clone.

cdr3_length: 16
v_call: TRBV20-1
d_call: TRBD2
j_call: TRBJ2-1
clone_size: few
cdr3_aa: CSAYSGTSGLGNEQFF
cdr3_nt: TGCAGTGCTTATTCCGGGACTAGCGGCTTAGGGAATGAGCAGTTCTTC

cdr3_length: 15
v_call: TRBV12-3/TRBV12-4
d_call: TRBD2
j_call: TRBJ2-1
clone_size: many
cdr3_aa: CASRGLAGGGNEQFF
cdr3_nt: TGTGCCAGCAGGGGTCTAGCGGGAGGGGGAAATGAGCAGTTCTTC

cdr3_length: 13
v_call: TRBV20-1
d_call: -
j_call: TRBJ1-1
clone_size: many
cdr3_aa: CSARTGTQRGAFF
cdr3_nt: TGCAGTGCTCGCACCGGGACTCAGAGAGGAGCTTTCTTT

cdr3_length: 15
v_call: TRBV24-1
d_call: -
j_call: TRBJ2-7
clone_size: -
cdr3_aa: CATSAASGQYYEQYF
cdr3_nt: TGTGCCACCAGTGCCGCCTCCGGACAGTACTACGAGCAGTACTTC

cdr3_length: 13
v_call: TRBV5-1
d_call: TRBD1
j_call: TRBJ2-7
clone_size: many
cdr3_aa: CASGTGQAYEQYF
cdr3_nt: TGCGCCAGCGGCACGGGACAGGCCTACGAGCAGTACTTC

cdr3_length: 13
v_call: TRBV9
d_call: -
j_call: TRBJ2-7
clone_size: few
cdr3_aa: CASSVALTDEQYF
cdr3_nt: TGTGCCAGCAGCGTAGCTCTGACGGACGAGCAGTACTTC

cdr3_length: 14
v_call: TRBV6-2/TRBV6-3
d_call: TRBD1
j_call: TRBJ2-2
clone_size: -
cdr3_aa: CASRDRGNTGELFF
cdr3_nt: TGTGCCAGCAGGGACAGGGGAAACACCGGGGAGCTGTTTTTT

cdr3_length: 14
v_call: TRBV7-2
d_call: -
j_call: TRBJ2-7
clone_size: few
cdr3_aa: CASSARRGTYEQYF
cdr3_nt: TGTGCCAGCAGCGCCCGACGGGGAACCTACGAGCAGTACTTC

cdr3_length: 16
v_call: TRBV20-1
d_call: TRBD2
j_call: TRBJ2-2
clone_size: -
cdr3_aa: CSARDQLAGGTGELFF
cdr3_nt: TGCAGTGCTAGAGATCAACTAGCGGGAGGGACCGGGGAGCTGTTTTTT

cdr3_length: 13
v_call: TRBV29-1
d_call: -
j_call: TRBJ1-1
clone_size: -
cdr3_aa: CSVEWATNTEAFF
cdr3_nt: TGCAGCGTTGAGTGGGCCACGAACACTGAAGCTTTCTTT

cdr3_length: 13
v_call: TRBV6-6
d_call: -
j_call: TRBJ1-5
clone_size: few
cdr3_aa: CASIESSGEPQHF
cdr3_nt: TGTGCCAGCATCGAAAGCTCCGGGGAGCCCCAGCATTTT

cdr3_length: 15
v_call: TRBV7-8
d_call: -
j_call: TRBJ2-6
clone_size: -
cdr3_aa: CASSPEPRGANVLTF
cdr3_nt: TGTGCCAGCAGCCCCGAGCCCCGAGGGGCCAACGTCCTGACTTTC

cdr3_length: 15
v_call: TRBV7-2
d_call: TRBD1
j_call: TRBJ2-7
clone_size: few
cdr3_aa: CASSIRDRESYEQYF
cdr3_nt: TGTGCCAGCAGCATCCGGGACAGAGAATCCTACGAGCAGTACTTC

cdr3_length: 12
v_call: TRBV20-1
d_call: TRBD2
j_call: TRBJ2-5
clone_size: -
cdr3_aa: CSAAGTSLTQYF
cdr3_nt: TGCAGTGCTGCCGGGACTAGTCTTACCCAGTACTTC

cdr3_length: 15
v_call: TRBV11-2
d_call: -
j_call: TRBJ2-1
clone_size: few
cdr3_aa: CASSLARAAYNEQFF
cdr3_nt: TGTGCCAGCAGCTTAGCCCGGGCGGCCTACAATGAGCAGTTCTTC

cdr3_length: 11
v_call: TRBV28
d_call: -
j_call: TRBJ2-7
clone_size: few
cdr3_aa: CASSPYHEQYF
cdr3_nt: TGTGCCAGCAGTCCTTATCACGAGCAGTACTTC

cdr3_length: 16
v_call: TRBV7-9
d_call: -
j_call: TRBJ2-2
clone_size: -
cdr3_aa: CASSLADGTYTGELFF
cdr3_nt: TGTGCCAGCAGCTTAGCTGACGGGACTTACACCGGGGAGCTGTTTTTT

cdr3_length: 14
v_call: TRBV4-3
d_call: -
j_call: TRBJ2-1
clone_size: many
cdr3_aa: CASSQDRLYNEQFF
cdr3_nt: TGCGCCAGCAGCCAAGATAGACTTTACAATGAGCAGTTCTTC

cdr3_length: 15
v_call: TRBV4-3
d_call: -
j_call: TRBJ2-1
clone_size: -
cdr3_aa: CASSHRYRGYNEQFF
cdr3_nt: TGCGCCAGCAGCCACCGATACCGGGGCTACAATGAGCAGTTCTTC

cdr3_length: 13
v_call: TRBV29-1
d_call: -
j_call: TRBJ1-2
clone_size: many
cdr3_aa: CSVAPTFIQGYTF
cdr3_nt: TGCAGCGTTGCCCCGACTTTCATTCAGGGCTACACCTTC

cdr3_length: 16
v_call: TRBV7-8
d_call: TRBD1
j_call: TRBJ2-3
clone_size: few
cdr3_aa: CASSTRTGGVADTQYF
cdr3_nt: TGTGCCAGCAGCACCAGGACAGGGGGCGTCGCAGATACGCAGTATTTT

cdr3_length: 14
v_call: TRBV9
d_call: -
j_call: TRBJ1-5
clone_size: few
cdr3_aa: CASSVDALGQPQHF
cdr3_nt: TGTGCCAGCAGCGTAGACGCCCTGGGTCAGCCCCAGCATTTT

cdr3_length: 16
v_call: TRBV7-3
d_call: -
j_call: TRBJ2-1
clone_size: -
cdr3_aa: CASSLSGSLAYNEQFF
cdr3_nt: TGTGCCAGCAGCTTATCGGGCAGTCTAGCCTACAATGAGCAGTTCTTC

cdr3_length: 14
v_call: TRBV18
d_call: -
j_call: TRBJ2-3
clone_size: few
cdr3_aa: CASSPPAADDTQYF
cdr3_nt: TGTGCCAGCTCACCACCGGCAGCGGACGATACGCAGTATTTT

cdr3_length: 11
v_call: TRBV12-3/TRBV12-4
d_call: -
j_call: TRBJ2-1
clone_size: few
cdr3_aa: CASSPRNEQFF
cdr3_nt: TGTGCCAGCAGTCCTAGGAATGAGCAGTTCTTC

cdr3_length: 16
v_call: TRBV6-5
d_call: -
j_call: TRBJ2-7
clone_size: few
cdr3_aa: CASSYSPRGPSYEQYF
cdr3_nt: TGTGCCAGCAGTTACTCGCCCAGGGGACCGTCCTACGAGCAGTACTTC

cdr3_length: 15
v_call: TRBV6-5
d_call: -
j_call: TRBJ1-2
clone_size: many
cdr3_aa: CASSYARGLNYGYTF
cdr3_nt: TGTGCCAGCAGTTACGCACGGGGGTTAAACTATGGCTACACCTTC

cdr3_length: 15
v_call: TRBV6-5
d_call: -
j_call: TRBJ2-2
clone_size: many
cdr3_aa: CASSWGRQVPGELFF
cdr3_nt: TGTGCCAGCAGTTGGGGACGACAGGTCCCCGGGGAGCTGTTTTTT

cdr3_length: 15
v_call: TRBV20-1
d_call: TRBD2
j_call: TRBJ2-2
clone_size: few
cdr3_aa: CSSSKGGTNTGELFF
cdr3_nt: TGCAGTTCCTCAAAGGGAGGGACGAACACCGGGGAGCTGTTTTTT

cdr3_length: 14
v_call: TRBV10-3
d_call: -
j_call: TRBJ2-7
clone_size: many
cdr3_aa: CAISIQSDSYEQYF
cdr3_nt: TGTGCCATCTCCATCCAGAGTGATTCCTACGAGCAGTACTTC

cdr3_length: 14
v_call: TRBV3-1
d_call: -
j_call: TRBJ1-2
clone_size: -
cdr3_aa: CASSPFYGDYGYTF
cdr3_nt: TGTGCCAGCAGCCCATTTTATGGAGACTATGGCTACACCTTC

cdr3_length: 12
v_call: TRBV20-1
d_call: TRBD1
j_call: TRBJ1-2
clone_size: few
cdr3_aa: CSAETGVYGYTF
cdr3_nt: TGCAGTGCAGAAACAGGGGTCTATGGCTACACCTTC

cdr3_length: 15
v_call: TRBV7-2
d_call: TRBD2
j_call: TRBJ2-3
clone_size: few
cdr3_aa: CASRIAGGEINTQYF
cdr3_nt: TGTGCCAGCAGGATAGCGGGGGGAGAAATTAATACGCAGTATTTT

cdr3_length: 14
v_call: TRBV10-3
d_call: TRBD2
j_call: TRBJ2-1
clone_size: few
cdr3_aa: CAISDELAPNEQFF
cdr3_nt: TGTGCCATCAGCGATGAACTAGCGCCTAATGAGCAGTTCTTC

cdr3_length: 13
v_call: TRBV20-1
d_call: -
j_call: TRBJ1-1
clone_size: -
cdr3_aa: CSAARSRGTEAFF
cdr3_nt: TGCAGTGCAGCCAGGAGCAGGGGCACTGAAGCTTTCTTT

cdr3_length: 18
v_call: TRBV29-1
d_call: TRBD2
j_call: TRBJ2-1
clone_size: -
cdr3_aa: CSVAGLAGGPNIYNEQFF
cdr3_nt: TGCAGCGTAGCGGGACTAGCGGGGGGGCCTAATATCTACAATGAGCAGTTCTTC

cdr3_length: 13
v_call: TRBV5-1
d_call: -
j_call: TRBJ1-2
clone_size: many
cdr3_aa: CASSLDGPYGYTF
cdr3_nt: TGCGCCAGCAGCTTGGACGGACCCTATGGCTACACCTTC

cdr3_length: 17
v_call: TRBV5-2
d_call: -
j_call: TRBJ2-2
clone_size: once
cdr3_aa: CAISFGLAGLNTGELFF
cdr3_nt: TGTGCCATCAGCTTTGGACTAGCGGGGCTGAACACCGGGGAGCTGTTTTTT

cdr3_length: 15
v_call: TRBV20-1
d_call: TRBD1
j_call: TRBJ1-1
clone_size: -
cdr3_aa: CSALPGTALNTEAFF
cdr3_nt: TGCAGTGCCCTACCTGGGACAGCCCTGAACACTGAAGCTTTCTTT

cdr3_length: 17
v_call: TRBV29-1
d_call: TRBD1
j_call: TRBJ2-1
clone_size: -
cdr3_aa: CSSRGDRGPRGYNEQFF
cdr3_nt: TGCAGCTCTCGTGGGGACAGGGGGCCCCGGGGGTACAATGAGCAGTTCTTC

cdr3_length: 12
v_call: TRBV18
d_call: -
j_call: TRBJ1-5
clone_size: few
cdr3_aa: CASSEGAQPQHF
cdr3_nt: TGTGCCAGCTCGGAAGGGGCACAGCCCCAGCATTTT

cdr3_length: 16
v_call: TRBV4-1
d_call: TRBD1
j_call: TRBJ1-2
clone_size: few
cdr3_aa: CASSQPGTGLNYGYTF
cdr3_nt: TGCGCCAGCAGCCAACCAGGGACAGGGCTTAACTATGGCTACACCTTC

cdr3_length: 13
v_call: TRBV12-3/TRBV12-4
d_call: TRBD2
j_call: TRBJ2-7
clone_size: -
cdr3_aa: CASGKTSGYEQYF
cdr3_nt: TGTGCCAGCGGGAAGACTAGCGGCTACGAGCAGTACTTC

cdr3_length: 13
v_call: TRBV6-2/TRBV6-3
d_call: -
j_call: TRBJ2-7
clone_size: few
cdr3_aa: CASSSTLSYEQYF
cdr3_nt: TGTGCCAGCAGTTCGACGCTCTCCTACGAGCAGTACTTC

cdr3_length: 14
v_call: TRBV2
d_call: -
j_call: TRBJ2-7
clone_size: -
cdr3_aa: CASSETGLAYEQYF
cdr3_nt: TGTGCCAGCAGTGAAACGGGACTGGCCTACGAGCAGTACTTC

cdr3_length: 14
v_call: TRBV24-1
d_call: -
j_call: TRBJ2-1
clone_size: -
cdr3_aa: CATMTSGAYNEQFF
cdr3_nt: TGTGCCACCATGACCTCCGGGGCCTACAATGAGCAGTTCTTC

cdr3_length: 13
v_call: TRBV28
d_call: -
j_call: TRBJ2-7
clone_size: many
cdr3_aa: CASSRGQAYEQYF
cdr3_nt: TGTGCCAGCAGCAGAGGGCAAGCCTACGAGCAGTACTTC

cdr3_length: 14
v_call: TRBV29-1
d_call: -
j_call: TRBJ1-1
clone_size: many
cdr3_aa: CSVNLRGSKTEAFF
cdr3_nt: TGCAGCGTCAACTTGCGGGGGTCCAAGACTGAAGCTTTCTTT

cdr3_length: 13
v_call: TRBV24-1
d_call: -
j_call: TRBJ1-1
clone_size: -
cdr3_aa: CATAGHQNTEAFF
cdr3_nt: TGTGCCACCGCGGGACACCAGAACACTGAAGCTTTCTTT

cdr3_length: 17
v_call: TRBV6-5
d_call: -
j_call: TRBJ1-5
clone_size: few
cdr3_aa: CASSYSSPKYSNQPQHF
cdr3_nt: TGTGCCAGCAGTTACTCGAGCCCGAAGTATAGCAATCAGCCCCAGCATTTT

cdr3_length: 15
v_call: TRBV6-2/TRBV6-3
d_call: -
j_call: TRBJ2-3
clone_size: few
cdr3_aa: CASSYSIRWTDTQYF
cdr3_nt: TGTGCCAGCAGTTACTCGATACGGTGGACAGATACGCAGTATTTT

cdr3_length: 13
v_call: TRBV6-1
d_call: TRBD2
j_call: TRBJ2-5
clone_size: -
cdr3_aa: CATDSGRGETQYF
cdr3_nt: TGTGCCACCGATAGCGGGAGAGGAGAGACCCAGTACTTC

cdr3_length: 16
v_call: TRBV4-3
d_call: -
j_call: TRBJ2-7
clone_size: -
cdr3_aa: CASSQDYSRGRYEQYF
cdr3_nt: TGCGCCAGCAGCCAAGATTATAGCAGAGGACGATACGAGCAGTACTTC